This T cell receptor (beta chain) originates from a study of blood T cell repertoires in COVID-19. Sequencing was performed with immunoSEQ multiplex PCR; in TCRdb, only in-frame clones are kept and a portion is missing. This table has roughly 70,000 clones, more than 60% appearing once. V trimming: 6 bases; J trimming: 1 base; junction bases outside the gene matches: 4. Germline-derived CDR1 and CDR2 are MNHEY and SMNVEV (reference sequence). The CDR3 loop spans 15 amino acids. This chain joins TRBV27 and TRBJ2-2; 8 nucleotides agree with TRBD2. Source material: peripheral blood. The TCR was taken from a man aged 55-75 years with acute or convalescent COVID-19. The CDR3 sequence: CASSLLAGNTGELFF. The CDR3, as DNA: TGTGCCAGCAGCCTCCTAGCGGGGAACACCGGGGAGCTGTTTTTT.